This TCR beta chain was profiled in a study of cytomegalovirus exposure and HLA in healthy donors (dated by TCRdb to between 2016 and 2019). With regard to the full study: In an earlier analysis of 450 to 750 of the donors, about 260 Gb of sequence data and some 120 million unique TCR beta sequences from 150 million to 200 million T cells were reported. In a later analysis, previously published TCR beta repertoires from 550 to 700 donors were re-analyzed and high-resolution HLA genotyping was added so that TCR occurrence patterns could be studied. An earlier analysis of several hundred of the donors used high-throughput TCR beta sequencing to judge whether each TCR beta V gene segment behaved as functional or pseudogenic. Donor age, sex, ethnicity and CMV serostatus were compiled together with the repertoire data. Both class I and class II loci were covered by HLA typing, at four-digit resolution. Across about 370 genotyped donors of the cohort, an average of roughly 200,000 unique TCR beta nucleotide sequences per donor were sequenced, and approximately 19% of those sequences were non-productive. Of the approximately 400 genotyped donors, 81% were placed in the genetic ancestry cluster associated with self-reported Caucasian donors. An early release covering about 600 HLA-typed donors comprised roughly 300 gigabases of sequencing data and about 90 million unique TCR sequences. A later genetic analysis used genome-wide SNP genotypes for about 65% of the roughly 670 donors, treating that subset as a discovery cohort. Rather than using new phenotypic data, the later analysis identified candidate immune exposures from TCR beta sequences and from how often those sequences occurred across donors. Using immunosequencing, the study profiled T cell repertoires from roughly 650 subjects and related those repertoires to cytomegalovirus serostatus. In addition to the first cohort of 650 to 800 subjects, a separate validation cohort of around 110 different subjects was used. To predict cytomegalovirus infection status, the study brought together high-throughput TCR immunosequencing, statistical association of individual TCRs with disease status, and machine learning. Because of strong linkage in the cohort, 5 or 6 DR-DQ haplotypes were treated as single units for association and clustering. All discovery cohort repertoires had been generated on a single sequencing platform. The study aimed to test whether signatures of past pathogen exposure could be identified by cataloging public T cell receptors. The number of typed donors differed by locus: roughly 629-640 for A, B, C, DRB1 and DQB1; approximately 520 for DQA1; 606 for DPA1; and some 470 for DPB1. Study-wide conclusions, independent of this receptor: According to a later genetic analysis, donors in an Asian-associated ancestry cluster had fewer N-insertions in productive TCRs than the approximately 670-donor mean. A later analysis found that TCR association rates varied across HLA loci, with DRB1 alleles showing the most associated TCRs and HLA-C alleles the fewest. A few of the identified cytomegalovirus-associated TCR beta chains were confirmed in vitro to be specific for cytomegalovirus antigens. A later analysis found that HLA-associated TCR beta chains were more clonally expanded and had lower generation probabilities than equally common non-associated chains. Presence/absence analyses assumed roughly uniform sequencing depth across donors, an assumption that may not hold. While some public TCRs were present in many individuals, most TCR sequences turned up only very rarely across donors. V-gene and J-gene trimming of TCR beta chains was associated with a missense DCLRE1C variant in a later genetic analysis, and the association was replicated in an independent cohort. Roughly 15 rarely observed V segments, including chromosome 9 orphons, were excluded from the earlier analysis of some 590 of the donors because counts were too low. In an earlier analysis of around 500 of the donors, most TCR beta V segments appeared in productive rearrangements about 87% or about 30% of the time, broadly matching IMGT annotations. A further reported finding was that TCR beta sequences accurately predicted the HLA-A and HLA-B alleles for most subjects in the first cohort. Cytomegalovirus status was reported to be diagnosed by the classifier with high specificity and sensitivity in both the original and validation cohorts. Linkage disequilibrium might explain the correlated functional status among segregating V segments, but an unknown experimental factor could not be ruled out. A group of highly shared sequence variants was considered likely to be a technical artifact of the sequencing pipeline. In a later analysis, several top co-occurrence clusters were reported to appear linked to parvovirus B19, influenza, CMV and Epstein-Barr virus. In the study, around 160 TCR beta chains were listed as associated with cytomegalovirus. Some IMGT-functional V segments, including TRBV6-2 and TRBV6-3, could not be distinguished by the 87-base-pair reads and were therefore excluded. This cohort had only TCR beta chains sequenced, and the lack of alpha or paired-chain data limited which features could be detected. A later analysis associated 15,000 to 20,000 TCR beta sequences with specific HLA alleles at a false discovery rate of 0.05. A later analysis found that most CMV-associated TCR beta chains appeared HLA-restricted, with HLA associations seemingly driven largely by CMV exposure. The authors suggested that the approach could potentially be extended to other disease states and immunological phenotypes. Because HLA typing was missing for some donors at each locus, association tests included only the typed subset. When HLA alleles, especially DR and DQ, strongly co-occurred, attributing TCR associations to individual alleles was difficult. Immune exposure information for the cohort was limited to CMV serostatus.

Library prep was done by the immunoSEQ multiplex PCR assay. For the multiplex PCR, a mixture combining 60 forward primers for TCR Vbeta segments and 13 reverse primers for TCR Jbeta segments was used. The CDR3 region of rearranged TCR beta genes was amplified from genomic DNA with a multiplex PCR assay. The amplified TCR beta libraries were sequenced on the Illumina HiSeq System as 87-base-pair reads. Per the authors' processing: Across the 600 to 700 repertoires, a later analysis counted 78 million or so unique TCR beta chains, roughly 11 million of which were shared by at least two donors. Raw reads were error-corrected and collapsed into unique sequences with a nearest-neighbor algorithm that merged closely related sequences to remove PCR and sequencing errors. Alignment of CDR3 sequences to IMGT reference sequences was used to assign V, D and J gene segments. Each retained sequence needed at least a six-nucleotide match to both a V gene segment and a J gene segment. Rearrangements were called productive when the CDR3 lacked stop codons and stayed in frame with V and J; all others were non-productive. Following IMGT convention, CDR3 was defined as the stretch from the second conserved V-encoded cysteine to the conserved J-encoded phenylalanine. Sequences without an unambiguous match to a single V gene segment were excluded from the earlier analysis of several hundred of the donors. An earlier analysis of roughly 590 of the donors called V segments functional above 56.7% productive rearrangements and segregating when the between-donor standard deviation exceeded 5%. A statistical classification framework was developed to diagnose cytomegalovirus status using the catalog of TCR beta chain sequences. In a later analysis, TCR nucleotide sequences were compared against IMGT/GENE-DB human TR gene sequences so that V and J genes could be assigned. A later analysis assigned CDR3 sequences and most-parsimonious VDJ recombination scenarios with the TCRdist pipeline. A later analysis defined each TCR beta chain by its CDR3 amino acid sequence plus V-gene family, and excluded reads lacking a unique V-gene family. In a later analysis, 450 to 600 highly shared, low-generation-probability nucleotide sequences were removed to address suspected cross-contamination and a sequencing artifact. A later analysis calculated a clonal expansion index for each public chain from normalized within-repertoire ranks of inferred template counts. In a later analysis, generation probabilities were computed with a VDJ recombination model fitted to out-of-frame rearrangements, and the resulting probabilities were checked against IGoR. Hypergeometric tests were used in a later analysis to score TCR-TCR, TCR-HLA and TCR-CMV co-occurrence, with a repertoire-size bias correction applied to the TCR pairs. To estimate false discovery rates, a later analysis permuted the HLA or CMV assignments 20 times. In a later analysis, co-occurring TCRs were grouped using DBSCAN, with TCRdist sequence similarity added in when clustering inside HLA-allele-positive subsets. For co-occurrence clustering, repertoires with fewer than 30,000 or more than 120,000 public chains were excluded, along with roughly 5 repertoires with anomalous nucleotide sharing. The immuneACCESS repertoire file appears here via TCRdb, limited to in-frame rearrangements. These files lack a portion of the clones; in checked studies, under half of the deficit traces to unresolved V genes, and the cause of the others is not known. The DNA gave D and trimming, while V, J and clone size come from that table. The sample data list 80,000 or so clones, and about 70% of these were observed just once. The ten biggest clones cover 9% to 14% of the sample.

The table lists this clone with a few counts. Its antigen is unknown. No much larger clonotype is one base removed from it; base qualities were not supplied. In total, 500 to 700 healthy bone marrow donors made up the cohort. Cohort members were all nominally healthy when sampled, although unrecorded immune exposures were likely present. The donor was CMV seropositive and was included in the group of approximately 310 seropositive cohort members. A peripheral blood sample was provided by each donor, and peripheral blood mononuclear cells were used for TCR beta sequencing. The Qiagen DNeasy Blood Extraction Kit was used to extract genomic DNA from the blood cell samples. CDR1 is given as SGHVS and CDR2 as FNYEAQ, both from the germline V gene. V is reduced by 5 bases and J by 8 bases, leaving a spacing of 15 bases between them. The CDR3 runs 13 amino acids, cysteine and phenylalanine included. The sequence is cut down to CDR3 DNA, 39 bases in frame from base 1.

The clonotype was recovered from a male donor in good health and CMV-seropositive. The rearrangement combines TRBV7-6 with TRBJ1-1; the D region possibly corresponds to TRBD1 (5 bases align). The sample comprised PBMCs. This receptor carries the CDR3 CASSIMAGLEAFF. The DNA sequence reads TGTGCCAGCAGCATTATGGCAGGGTTAGAAGCTTTCTTT.